This TCR beta chain was recovered during a study of OX40 agonist ivuxolimab in advanced cancers. V was pared by 0 bases and J by 3 bases, with 2 bases of the junction left unmatched. This CDR3 comprises 14 residues. Germline CDR1 MNHEY, CDR2 SMNVEV (reference sequence). Sequencing used immunoSEQ multiplex PCR; TCRdb keeps in-frame clones, though not all of them. In the table there are more than 45,000 clones, about 87% of which are singletons. This clone has just a few counts. The sample contains more than one DNA sequence encoding this CDR3. Sample: CD4+ or CD8+ T cells sorted from blood, taken in a trial of the OX40 agonist ivuxolimab. This receptor was taken from an adult with an advanced solid tumor such as melanoma, head and neck, liver or kidney cancer. The chain carries TRBV27 and TRBJ2-7, with 7 nucleotides matching TRBD2. The CDR3 sequence: CASSLSGGGYEQYF. The CDR3 DNA follows: TGTGCCAGCAGTTTATCGGGGGGGGGCTACGAGCAGTACTTC.